Listed here is a single TCR beta chain. The target antigen is unknown. This sample is part of a study of cytomegalovirus exposure and HLA in healthy donors. Whole-study results and caveats: When analyzed later, a missense DCLRE1C variant was found to be linked to TCR beta V- and J-gene trimming.

This CDR3 contains 18 residues. Germline lookup yields CDR1 SGHVS and CDR2 FNYEAQ. V dropped 5 bases and J dropped 6; count of bases not matched to a gene: 19. Vbeta (60) and Jbeta (13) primers were used in the PCR. Data came from immunoSEQ multiplex PCR; TCRdb stores just in-frame clones and leaves some out. This sample has 95,000 or so clones; around 70% occur once, and the top ten carry roughly 16%. The chain has TRBV7-6 and TRBJ2-3, with TRBD2 matching 8 bases. The sequencing input was PBMCs. This receptor was obtained from a woman aged 45 to 65 in good health and CMV-seropositive. The CDR3 DNA sequence: TGTGCCAGCAGCGCCTCGTCGTTGGCGGGAGGCCAAGGGGATACGCAGTATTTT. It codes for CASSASSLAGGQGDTQYF.